Only a few counts were recorded for the clone carrying this T cell receptor (beta chain). Preparation of the TCRbeta library was carried out with unique molecular identifiers. TCRdb re-called the PCR reads through MiXCR, storing one row per CDR3 protein. The table records around 360,000 distinct CDR3 sequences, 10% of them present only once. The data originate from a study of T-cell reconstitution after alpha-beta-depleted transplantation in children. The CDR3 totals 14 residues. The germline gives CDR1 ENHRY, CDR2 SYGVKD. With 4 bases clipped from V and 8 bases from J, the junction kept 2 bases outside the gene matches.

The source material was PBMCs from the stem cell graft donor, sampled from the stem cell graft. The sequence came from a human donor who donated a stem cell graft to a child with acute lymphoblastic leukemia. The V gene is TRBV10-3, the J gene TRBJ2-1; 13 bases line up with TRBD2. CDR3 region: CAISGTSGSHEQFF. The DNA for the CDR3 is TGTGCCATCAGTGGGACTAGCGGGAGTCATGAGCAGTTCTTC.